This is a list of T cell receptor beta chains from one sample in a study of cytomegalovirus exposure and HLA in healthy donors. Clones were read by immunoSEQ multiplex PCR, and TCRdb kept only the in-frame ones, dropping some. The data hold approximately 160,000 clones, with around 79% observed a single time. Sequenced input: PBMCs. All receptors come from a man younger than 40 in good health and CMV-seropositive. CDR3s include the opening cysteine and the closing phenylalanine or tryptophan. The D gene is left open where the match is weak. The size of a clone is reported for some rows only, either as once, few or many, or as a class for expanded clones.

V gene	J gene	CDR3 length	D gene	clone size	CDR3 DNA	CDR3 protein
TRBV5-4	TRBJ2-3	14	-	-	TGTGCCAGCAGCTCTGACTACCTCAAGGATACGCAGTATTTT	CASSSDYLKDTQYF
TRBV11-2	TRBJ1-5	15	-	-	TGTGCCAGCAGCTTAACTAGCGGGTCAGGGCAGCCCCAGCATTTT	CASSLTSGSGQPQHF
TRBV6-5	TRBJ2-7	14	TRBD1	-	TGTGCCAGCAGTGAAGGACAGGGGTTCGGCGAGCAGTACTTC	CASSEGQGFGEQYF
TRBV6-1	TRBJ2-7	10	-	-	TGTGCCAGCACAGACTACGAGCAGTACTTC	CASTDYEQYF
TRBV5-1	TRBJ2-2	13	-	-	TGCGCCAGCCAACGTATAGACACCGGGGAGCTGTTTTTT	CASQRIDTGELFF
TRBV5-1	TRBJ2-6	21	TRBD2	-	TGCGCCAGCAGTCCGGGACTAGCGGGCCTCGGGAAGCTTTCTGGGGCCAACGTCCTGACTTTC	CASSPGLAGLGKLSGANVLTF
TRBV28	TRBJ2-5	16	-	-	TGTGCCAGCAGTTTAGCGGTTAGCCGCCACCAAGAGACCCAGTACTTC	CASSLAVSRHQETQYF
TRBV20-1	TRBJ1-1	11	-	-	TGCAGCAAGAACATGAACACTGAAGCTTTCTTT	CSKNMNTEAFF
TRBV11-2	TRBJ2-2	17	TRBD1	-	TGTGCCAGCAGCTCACCATGGGACAGGGCGAACACCGGGGAGCTGTTTTTT	CASSSPWDRANTGELFF
TRBV5-1	TRBJ1-1	13	-	few	TGCGCCAGCAGCTCGAAACAGGGATCTGAAGCTTTCTTT	CASSSKQGSEAFF
TRBV9	TRBJ2-5	15	TRBD2	-	TGTGCCAGCAGCGCGGGACTAGCGGGAGGAGAGACCCAGTACTTC	CASSAGLAGGETQYF
TRBV27	TRBJ1-3	16	-	-	TGTGCCAGCAGGCCCCGAGCGGGGTTTGGTGGAAACACCATATATTTT	CASRPRAGFGGNTIYF
TRBV7-2	TRBJ2-3	17	TRBD2	-	TGTGCCAGCAGCTTAGGCCCTAGCGGGGTTGGCACAGATACGCAGTATTTT	CASSLGPSGVGTDTQYF
TRBV28	TRBJ1-1	12	-	-	TGTGCCAGCAGAACAGAGAACACTGAAGCTTTCTTT	CASRTENTEAFF
TRBV5-4	TRBJ1-3	14	TRBD1	-	TGTGCCAGCAGCCCGGACAGGGCTGGAAACACCATATATTTT	CASSPDRAGNTIYF
TRBV13	TRBJ2-5	15	TRBD2	-	TGTGCCAGCAGCTCCACCCAAGCGGGGGAAGAGACCCAGTACTTC	CASSSTQAGEETQYF
TRBV5-1	TRBJ2-1	13	-	once	TGCGCCAGCTGGGACACCTCCTACAATGAGCAGTTCTTC	CASWDTSYNEQFF
TRBV27	TRBJ2-3	15	-	-	TGTGCCAGCAGGTTAGCGCGAATATCAACAGATACGCAGTATTTT	CASRLARISTDTQYF
TRBV30	TRBJ2-1	11	-	-	TGTGCCTGGACTAGCGACAATGAGCAGTTCTTC	CAWTSDNEQFF
TRBV11-2	TRBJ2-4	12	-	-	TGTGCCAGCAGCTTGACAGAAAACATTCAGTACTTC	CASSLTENIQYF
TRBV5-8	TRBJ2-7	15	-	-	TGTGCCAGCAGCTTGGCCGGGCAGGGGCTAAACGAGCAGTACTTC	CASSLAGQGLNEQYF
TRBV5-4	TRBJ2-5	13	-	once	TGTGCCAGCAGCTTCCGGGGTGGAGAGACCCAGTACTTC	CASSFRGGETQYF
TRBV7-8	TRBJ2-1	13	-	once	TGTGCCAGCAGCTTAGCGCGAGGAAATGAGCAGTTCTTC	CASSLARGNEQFF
TRBV10-3	TRBJ1-5	13	-	once	TGTGCCATCAGTGTGGGGGCACGCGAGCCCCAGCATTTT	CAISVGAREPQHF
TRBV7-9	TRBJ1-2	13	TRBD1	-	TGTGCCAGCAGCCTCGGGACAGGCGGTGGCTACACCTTC	CASSLGTGGGYTF
TRBV4-3	TRBJ2-7	15	TRBD2	-	TGCGCCAGCAGCCAAGGGGGAGGGAACTACTACGAGCAGTACTTC	CASSQGGGNYYEQYF
TRBV7-9	TRBJ1-6	15	TRBD1	-	TGTGCCAGCAGCTCACCAGGGACAGGGCGGTCACCCCTCCACTTT	CASSSPGTGRSPLHF
TRBV4-1	TRBJ2-7	17	-	-	TGCGCCAGCAGCCAAGACAGCCGCGGACTTTCGGGCTGGGAGCAGTACTTC	CASSQDSRGLSGWEQYF
TRBV5-1	TRBJ1-2	15	TRBD1	-	TGCGCCAGCAGCTCGGAGCCCCGGGACAGCTATGGCTACACCTTC	CASSSEPRDSYGYTF
TRBV11-2	TRBJ2-6	17	TRBD2	-	TGTGCCAGCAGACCGGGACTAGCGGGAGCTGGGGCCAACGTCCTGACTTTC	CASRPGLAGAGANVLTF
TRBV29-1	TRBJ1-4	12	-	-	TGCAGCGTTGGTGGACAGAATGAAAAACTGTTTTTT	CSVGGQNEKLFF
TRBV14	TRBJ2-2	15	-	-	TGTGCCAGCAGCCAAGACGCTCAGCGGGCCGGGGAGCTGTTTTTT	CASSQDAQRAGELFF
TRBV29-1	TRBJ2-7	12	TRBD1	few	TGCAGCGTGACGGGACAGCCCTACGAGCAGTACTTC	CSVTGQPYEQYF
TRBV9	TRBJ2-3	15	TRBD2	-	TGTGCCAGCAGCGATGGGACTAGCTACACAGATACGCAGTATTTT	CASSDGTSYTDTQYF
TRBV6-6	TRBJ2-1	15	TRBD2	once	TGTGCCAGCAGTTACTCGATGGGAGGGTATGATGAGCAGTTCTTC	CASSYSMGGYDEQFF
TRBV5-5	TRBJ2-3	13	TRBD1	few	TGTGCCAGCAGCGGACGTACAGGGGAAACGCAGTATTTT	CASSGRTGETQYF
TRBV11-3	TRBJ2-5	15	TRBD2	-	TGTGCCAGCAGCGTGGGGCTAGCGGGCACAGAGACCCAGTACTTC	CASSVGLAGTETQYF
TRBV7-8	TRBJ2-7	16	TRBD2	-	TGTGCCAGCAGCTCCCGCAGGCTAGCGGGAGTCTACGAGCAGTACTTC	CASSSRRLAGVYEQYF
TRBV6-6	TRBJ1-2	15	TRBD1	-	TGTGCCAGCAGTTACTTGGGACAGGGCGGGTATGGCTACACCTTC	CASSYLGQGGYGYTF
TRBV28	TRBJ1-6	18	-	-	TGTGCCAGCAGTTTACCCGACAGTTTGAGCTCCTATAATTCACCCCTCCACTTT	CASSLPDSLSSYNSPLHF
TRBV27	TRBJ2-7	15	-	once	TGTGCCAGCAGTTTTATGTGGCAGGGGACTATGGAGCAGTACTTC	CASSFMWQGTMEQYF
TRBV11-3	TRBJ1-1	13	-	-	TGTGCCAGCAGCTTTGGCCCGGGGGCTGAAGCTTTCTTT	CASSFGPGAEAFF
TRBV2	TRBJ2-1	15	TRBD2	-	TGTGCCAGCAGTACCGGGACTAGCGACTACAATGAGCAGTTCTTC	CASSTGTSDYNEQFF
TRBV5-1	TRBJ2-3	16	TRBD2	-	TGCGCCAGCAGCTTGGGTCCTAGCGGGAGAGTAGATACGCAGTATTTT	CASSLGPSGRVDTQYF
TRBV15	TRBJ2-6	16	TRBD1	-	TGTGCCACTACGACAGGGATCCTCTCTGGGGCCAACGTCCTGACTTTC	CATTTGILSGANVLTF
TRBV4-1	TRBJ2-4	18	TRBD2	-	TGCGCCAGCAGCCAAGGGCTAGCGGGAATACTAGCCAAAAACATTCAGTACTTC	CASSQGLAGILAKNIQYF